This record concerns one T cell receptor beta chain sequence. Use of 60 Vbeta and 13 Jbeta primers characterized the PCR. Here immunoSEQ multiplex PCR was the method, and the copy in TCRdb shows in-frame clones only, minus some. This sample has about 130,000 clones; about 8.5% occur once, and the top ten carry less than 7%. The data belong to a study of cytomegalovirus exposure and HLA in healthy donors. Germline CDR1 SGDLS, CDR2 YYNGEE. The ends lost 4 bases at V and 4 bases at J; junction bases unmatched: 10. The CDR3 contains 16 residues. The clonotype comes from a man aged 35 to 55 in good health and CMV-seronegative. The J gene is TRBJ2-3, the V gene TRBV9, with TRBD2 matching 9 bases. Sequencing used PBMCs. CDR3 protein: CASSPQGGGAADTQYF. CDR3 coding DNA: TGTGCCAGCAGCCCCCAGGGCGGGGGGGCCGCAGATACGCAGTATTTT.